Sequencing of this T cell receptor (beta chain) was carried out in a study of T cell changes during pregnancy in multiple sclerosis. The germline CDR1 and CDR2 sequences are SGHDT and YYEEEE. This CDR3 has 14 amino acids. Trimming removed 6 bases from V and 4 bases from J; junction bases left unmatched: 9. Measured with immunoSEQ multiplex PCR; TCRdb has only the in-frame clones, and not every one. The sample lists around 50,000 clones, around 90% occurring once. This chain links TRBV5-6 with TRBJ1-1; 7 bases agree with TRBD1. The clonotype was recovered from a female donor in good health, enrolled as a control in a pregnancy study. Sequences were derived from CD4+ T cells from peripheral blood mononuclear cells, sampled after pregnancy. The CDR3 DNA sequence: TGTGCCAGCACCCACATTACAGGGGTCACTGAAGCTTTCTTT. Translation: CASTHITGVTEAFF. Supplemented by reference TRBV5-6 and TRBJ1-1, the full variable domain reads DAGVTQSPTHLIKTRGQQVTLRCSPKSGHDTVSWYQQALGQGPQFIFQYYEEEERQRGNFPDRFSGHQFPNYSSELNVNALLLGDSALYLCASTHITGVTEAFFGQGTRLTVV.